Following are 32 T cell receptor beta chains from one sample sequenced in a study of technical replicates of blood from a handful of donors (TCRdb year 2017). Library preparation used the immunoSEQ multiplex PCR assay. Entries here come from immuneACCESS through TCRdb and include only in-frame sequences with V and J called. Some clones fail to appear in such tables; in the studies checked, an unresolved V gene covers under half of the shortfall, and the cause of the remainder is unknown. In this sample the table shows under 95,000 clones, 95% to 98% of which occur a single time. Roughly 0.16% of the sample belongs to the ten largest clones. Sequencing used T cells isolated from PBMCs. These receptor sequences come from a human donor in good health.

The genes are TRBV6-4 and TRBJ2-3; D is possibly TRBD1 (6 bases). Germline loops: CDR1 MRHNA, CDR2 SNTAGT. This CDR3 is built from 13 residues. Deletions cut 6 bases from V and 1 base from J, with 8 bases between. DNA for the CDR3: TGTGCCAGCAGACAGGGAGGCACAGATACGCAGTATTTT. Amino acids: CASRQGGTDTQYF.

This chain links TRBV5-1 with TRBJ1-1, with TRBD1 as a possible D gene (6 bases). CDR1 and CDR2 (germline): SGHRS, YFSETQ. The CDR3 consists of 16 residues. The V and J ends lost 1 base and 5 bases respectively, with 18 bases between them. CDR3 residues: CASSLQGSPKGTEAFF. CDR3 sequence (DNA): TGCGCCAGCAGCTTGCAGGGGTCCCCCAAGGGGACTGAAGCTTTCTTT.

The chain combines TRBV27 with TRBJ2-3; D unresolved. Trimming removed 3 bases from V and 1 base from J, with 11 bases in between. CDR3 length equals 15 residues. Germline V gene lookup returns CDR1 MNHEY and CDR2 SMNVEV (reference sequence). The CDR3 region is CASSLIAERTDTQYF. In nucleotides, the CDR3 is TGTGCCAGCAGTTTGATAGCTGAGCGCACAGATACGCAGTATTTT.

The chain is built from TRBV7-9 and TRBJ1-1, with a possible D match to TRBD1 (6 bases). V shed 1 base and J shed 1 base, with 10 bases lying between them. Germline-derived CDR1 and CDR2 are SEHNR and FQNEAQ (reference sequence). The CDR3 is 15 residues long. CDR3 protein: CASSLVGGRNTEAFF. CDR3 DNA sequence: TGTGCCAGCAGCTTAGTAGGGGGACGGAACACTGAAGCTTTCTTT.

V usage is TRBV5-1 and J usage is TRBJ1-6; D unclear. Germline lookup yields CDR1 SGHRS and CDR2 YFSETQ. This CDR3 is 16 amino acids long. The V end lost 0 bases, the J end lost 0 bases, and 7 bases lay between the germline ends. As DNA, the CDR3 is TGCGCCAGCAGCTTGGAACAAAGCTCCTATAATTCACCCCTCCACTTT. Translating gives CASSLEQSSYNSPLHF.

V gene TRBV9 combines with J gene TRBJ1-3, with 7 bases aligning to TRBD1. This CDR3 is 17 amino acids long. V lost 4 bases to trimming and J lost 4 bases; unmatched junction nucleotides: 14. Per the germline V gene, CDR1 is SGDLS and CDR2 is YYNGEE. CDR3 in DNA: TGTGCCAGCAGCCCTCGACAGGGTATTTCTACCGGAAACACCATATATTTT. Protein: CASSPRQGISTGNTIYF.

The chain carries TRBV27 and TRBJ2-3; possibly TRBD2 for D (6 bases). Trimming pared 5 bases from V and 5 bases from J, leaving 14 bases between. Germline-derived CDR1 and CDR2 are MNHEY and SMNVEV (reference sequence). The CDR3 sequence is 14 residues long. The CDR3 sequence is CASSPHRGIDTQYF. The CDR3 coding sequence is TGTGCCAGCAGTCCCCACCGGGGGATAGATACGCAGTATTTT.

V and J are TRBV2 and TRBJ1-5; 12 bases map to TRBD1. The CDR3 covers 14 residues. After removal of 6 bases from V and 9 bases from J, the junction contained 6 bases not matched to a gene. The V gene's germline CDR1 is SNHLY and CDR2 FYNNEI. CDR3 sequence (DNA): TGTGCCAGCAGAGGGACAGGGGGCCTCCTGCCCCAGCATTTT. Encoded protein: CASRGTGGLLPQHF.

The chain uses TRBV27 and TRBJ2-3, with a possible D match to TRBD2 (5 bases). V was cut by 6 bases and J by 1 base, with 8 bases left in between. The CDR3 spans 13 residues. Germline CDR1 is MNHEY and CDR2 is SMNVEV (reference sequence). In nucleotides, the CDR3 is TGTGCCAGCAGCCTCGGGGGCACAGATACGCAGTATTTT. Protein: CASSLGGTDTQYF.

The chain couples TRBV14 to TRBJ1-4; 10 bases line up with TRBD1. The V gene end was trimmed by 7 bases and the J gene end by 10 bases; junction bases not matched to a gene: 6. The germline V gene has CDR1 SGHDN and CDR2 FVKESK. The CDR3 has 13 residues. In DNA, the CDR3 is TGTGCCAGCAAGGGACAGGGGAAAGGAAAACTGTTTTTT. Protein product: CASKGQGKGKLFF.

The CDR3: CASSSRGLSGETQYF. Here the CDR3 DNA reads TGTGCCAGCAGCTCAAGGGGACTCTCAGGGGAGACCCAGTACTTC. The chain employs TRBV9 and TRBJ2-5; tentatively, D is TRBD2 (6 bases). Trimming shortened V by 4 bases and J by 5 bases, and 18 bases separated the two germline ends. The CDR3 sequence is 15 residues long. The germline CDR1 and CDR2 sequences are SGDLS and YYNGEE.

This chain uses TRBV27 with TRBJ2-1; weak D call: TRBD2 (6 bases). The CDR3 covers 13 residues. V lost 2 bases and J 8 bases, leaving 10 bases between the germline ends. Germline CDR1 is MNHEY and CDR2 is SMNVEV (reference sequence). The CDR3 coding sequence is TGTGCCAGCAGTTTAGTTGGAGGGGATGAGCAGTTCTTC. Translation: CASSLVGGDEQFF.

The rearrangement links TRBV7-9 to TRBJ2-1; possible D gene TRBD2, 5 bases. From germline, CDR1 is SEHNR and CDR2 FQNEAQ (reference sequence). The CDR3 totals 14 residues. The V end lost 1 base, the J end lost 12 bases, and 16 bases lay between the germline ends. The CDR3, as DNA: TGTGCCAGCAGCTTAGGTTCCGGGGTCTTTTCGCAGTTCTTC. Translation gives CASSLGSGVFSQFF. Together with reference TRBV7-9 and TRBJ2-1, the CDR3 gives the full variable domain: DTGVSQNPRHKITKRGQNVTFRCDPISEHNRLYWYRQTLGQGPEFLTYFQNEAQLEKSRLLSDRFSAERPKGSFSTLEIQRTEQGDSAMYLCASSLGSGVFSQFFGPGTRLTVL.

As to this clone: An end of the junction differs from the germline gene, which may be a read error. V is TRBV5-4 and J is TRBJ2-7; TRBD1 is a possible D gene (5 bases). The CDR3 contains 15 residues. From germline, CDR1 is SGHNT and CDR2 YYREEE (reference sequence). This CDR3 reads CASSRWLGASHEQYF. For the CDR3, the DNA is TGTGCCAGCAGCCGTTGGTTAGGGGCCTCCCACGAGCAGTACTTC.

This chain connects TRBV5-3 to TRBJ2-7; 7 bases fit TRBD1. TRBV5-3 is marked as an open reading frame, function uncertain. This CDR3 is 12 amino acids long. Losses at the gene ends were 8 bases for V and 4 bases for J; bases not matched to a gene: 6. CDR3 protein: CARLDREYEQYF. The CDR3 nucleotides are TGTGCCAGGTTAGACAGGGAGTACGAGCAGTACTTC.

This chain uses TRBV19 with TRBJ2-7, with D maybe TRBD1 (5 bases). V dropped 6 bases and J dropped 6 bases, with 18 bases sitting between them. The CDR3 totals 14 residues. Germline-derived CDR1 and CDR2 are LNHDA and SQIVND (reference sequence). In DNA, the CDR3 is TGTGCCAGTAGCATCCGAGCAGGGCCGGGCGAGCAGTACTTC. It yields the protein CASSIRAGPGEQYF.

The J gene is TRBJ2-7, the V gene TRBV5-5; 8 nucleotides line up with TRBD2. Per the germline V gene, CDR1 is SGHKS and CDR2 is YYEKEE (reference sequence). J lost 2 bases, V lost 4 bases, and 8 bases had no gene match. This CDR3 has 15 amino acids. The CDR3 DNA reads as TGTGCCAGCAGCCAGGTAGCGGGGCTCCCCTACGAGCAGTACTTC. Translation: CASSQVAGLPYEQYF.

The chain links TRBV6-5 to TRBJ2-7; 11 nucleotides align to TRBD1. The trim removed 5 bases at V and 3 bases at J, leaving 3 bases unmatched. This CDR3 spans 14 amino acids. Germline CDR1 reads MNHEY; CDR2 reads SVGAGI. CDR3 sequence reads: CASSTGTGGYEQYF. CDR3 in DNA: TGTGCCAGCAGTACCGGGACAGGGGGCTACGAGCAGTACTTC.

The rearrangement uses TRBV5-4 and TRBJ2-4; D may be TRBD1 (5 bases). From germline, CDR1 is SGHNT and CDR2 YYREEE (reference sequence). This CDR3 is built from 13 residues. V dropped 4 bases and J dropped 2 bases, with 7 bases sitting between them. The CDR3 DNA reads TGTGCCAGCAGCGACAGTTCCAAAAACATTCAGTACTTC. Translation gives CASSDSSKNIQYF. Drawing the rest from reference TRBV5-4 and TRBJ2-4, the complete variable domain is ETGVTQSPTHLIKTRGQQVTLRCSSQSGHNTVSWYQQALGQGPQFIFQYYREEENGRGNFPPRFSGLQFPNYSSELNVNALELDDSALYLCASSDSSKNIQYFGAGTRLSVL.

Only one count was recorded for this clone. CDR3 protein: CASSPAGRNTDTQYF. CDR3 nucleotide sequence: TGTGCCAGCAGTCCCGCCGGGAGGAACACAGATACGCAGTATTTT. The chain uses TRBV27 and TRBJ2-3, with TRBD2 identical over 7 bases. J lost 2 bases, V lost 5 bases, and 7 bases had no gene match. The CDR3 is 15 residues long. CDR1 and CDR2 (germline): MNHEY, SMNVEV (reference sequence).

V and J are TRBV28 and TRBJ1-1; 9 nucleotides match TRBD1. Germline CDR1 MDHEN, CDR2 SYDVKM. V lost 4 bases to trimming and J lost 1 base; unmatched junction nucleotides: 10. This CDR3 spans 17 amino acids. The CDR3 region has the DNA TGTGCCAGCAGTTCCGAGACAGGGGGTAGGGGGAACACTGAAGCTTTCTTT. Its translation is CASSSETGGRGNTEAFF.

The chain joins TRBV5-1 to TRBJ2-5; possibly TRBD1 for D (6 bases). CDR1 and CDR2 from the germline V gene are SGHRS and YFSETQ. This CDR3 is built from 14 residues. Trimming removed 2 bases from V and 2 bases from J, with 10 bases in between. The CDR3 loop reads CASSLGQHQETQYF. The CDR3 region has the DNA TGCGCCAGCAGCTTAGGACAGCATCAAGAGACCCAGTACTTC.

The V and J genes are TRBV6-1 and TRBJ2-4; 8 bases line up with TRBD1. The CDR3 consists of 19 residues. The trim removed 1 base at V and 0 bases at J, leaving 11 bases unmatched. Per germline, CDR1 MNHNS and CDR2 SASEGT. The CDR3 coding sequence is TGTGCCAGCAGTGAAGTGGCGACAGGGGACCAACTAGCCAAAAACATTCAGTACTTC. Protein: CASSEVATGDQLAKNIQYF.

The genes are TRBV4-2 and TRBJ1-4; D gene unclear. This CDR3 spans 12 amino acids. Trimming stripped 2 bases from V and 5 bases from J, with 3 bases between. Looked up from germline, CDR1 is LGHNA and CDR2 is YNFKEQ. The chain's CDR3 is CASSQTNEKLFF. CDR3 coding DNA: TGTGCCAGCAGCCAAACAAATGAAAAACTGTTTTTT.

The rearrangement uses TRBV6-6 and TRBJ2-7; the match to TRBD1 covers 9 bases. Trimming cost V 6 bases and J 2 bases; bases outside gene matches: 8. The CDR3 runs 15 residues. The germline V gene has CDR1 MNHNY and CDR2 SVGAGI (reference sequence). CDR3 sequence (DNA): TGTGCCAGCAGCCCGCTCCGGACAGGGGCCTACGAGCAGTACTTC. It is translated as CASSPLRTGAYEQYF.

The CDR3 sequence: CASSRDGGITEAFF. The CDR3 DNA follows: TGTGCCAGCAGCCGAGACGGGGGTATCACTGAAGCTTTCTTT. The chain links TRBV9 to TRBJ1-1; TRBD1 might be the D (5 bases). V lost 4 bases, J lost 4 bases, and 14 bases lay in between. CDR1 and CDR2 from the germline V gene are SGDLS and YYNGEE. CDR3 length: 14 amino acids.

CDR3 amino acids: CASSETPGLAGGRSSYNEQFF. The CDR3 DNA reads TGTGCCAGCAGTGAAACCCCGGGACTAGCGGGGGGGCGTAGCTCCTACAATGAGCAGTTCTTC. V is TRBV6-1 and J is TRBJ2-1; 16 bases agree with TRBD2. Germline CDR1 reads MNHNS; CDR2 reads SASEGT. The length of the CDR3 is 21 residues. The ends lost 2 bases at V and 0 bases at J; junction bases unmatched: 10.

The chain couples TRBV27 to TRBJ2-1; 7 bases fit TRBD2. CDR3 length: 14 residues. The trim removed 8 bases at V and 2 bases at J, leaving 6 bases unmatched. CDR1 is MNHEY and CDR2 is SMNVEV in the germline V gene (reference sequence). CDR3 amino acids: CASAGDGTYNEQFF. The DNA for the CDR3 is TGTGCCAGCGCGGGGGACGGGACCTACAATGAGCAGTTCTTC.

In its sample, this clone was seen once. The chain couples TRBV5-1 to TRBJ2-1, with D possibly matching TRBD1 (6 bases). Germline V gives CDR1 SGHRS, CDR2 YFSETQ. This CDR3 region has 14 residues. Trimming took 3 bases from V and 3 from J, leaving 10 bases between them. The CDR3 region is CASSSADSYNEQFF. DNA of the CDR3: TGCGCCAGCAGCTCTGCGGACAGCTACAATGAGCAGTTCTTC.

J is TRBJ2-1 and V is TRBV11-3; 7 positions agree with TRBD2. The germline gives CDR1 SGHNT, CDR2 YENEEA. This CDR3 has 12 residues. With V trimmed by 7 bases and J by 6 bases, 3 bases remained unmatched. CDR3 in amino acids: CASKGGSNEQFF. The CDR3 DNA is TGTGCCAGCAAGGGCGGGAGCAATGAGCAGTTCTTC.

The chain carries TRBV27 and TRBJ2-2, with a possible D match to TRBD2 (5 bases). V was cut by 5 bases and J by 5 bases, with 15 bases left in between. The CDR3 is made up of 15 amino acids. CDR1 and CDR2 (germline): MNHEY, SMNVEV (reference sequence). CDR3 in DNA: TGTGCCAGCAGTCTCGCCAGGACTGCAACCGGGGAGCTGTTTTTT. This codes for CASSLARTATGELFF.

The V call is TRBV9, the J call TRBJ2-2; maybe TRBD1 (6 bases). V lost 2 bases, J lost 6 bases, and 17 bases lay in between. Looked up from germline, CDR1 is SGDLS and CDR2 is YYNGEE. The CDR3 extends over 16 amino acids. The CDR3 loop is CASSVHPAGVAGELFF. Here the CDR3 DNA reads TGTGCCAGCAGCGTCCACCCGGCAGGGGTGGCCGGGGAGCTGTTTTTT.